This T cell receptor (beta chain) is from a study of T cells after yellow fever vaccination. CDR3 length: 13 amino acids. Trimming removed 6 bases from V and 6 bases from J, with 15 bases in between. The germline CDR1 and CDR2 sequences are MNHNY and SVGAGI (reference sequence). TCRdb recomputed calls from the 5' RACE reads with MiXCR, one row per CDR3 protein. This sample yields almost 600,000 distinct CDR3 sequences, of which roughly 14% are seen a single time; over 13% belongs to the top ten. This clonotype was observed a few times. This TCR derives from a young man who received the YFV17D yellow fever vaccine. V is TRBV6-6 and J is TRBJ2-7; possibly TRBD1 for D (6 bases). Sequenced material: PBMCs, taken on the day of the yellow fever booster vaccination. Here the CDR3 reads CASRRTVPLEQYF. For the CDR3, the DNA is TGTGCCAGCAGAAGGACAGTCCCTCTCGAGCAGTACTTC.